Below, one T cell receptor (beta chain) is given with its context. This entry is derived from a study of control samples from healthy donors and cancer patients. Generated by immunoSEQ multiplex PCR, the TCRdb table keeps only in-frame clones and is missing some. Among 150,000 to 200,000 clones listed, 90% were seen once. Germline V CDR1 and CDR2: MNHEY, SVGEGT. The CDR3 extends over 12 amino acids. V was clipped by 3 bases and J by 8 bases, with 10 bases between them. The specimen was blood. The TCR was taken from a woman in her fifties or sixties in good health. The rearrangement joins TRBV6-2 or TRBV6-3 to TRBJ1-2, with D possibly matching TRBD1 (6 bases). The DNA of the CDR3 is TGTGCCAGCAGTTATGGGACAAGCGGCTACACCTTC. It specifies CASSYGTSGYTF.